The clone carrying this T cell receptor beta chain was observed a few times. What it binds is unknown. TCRdb redid the calling of the reads with MiXCR, one entry per CDR3 protein. Of roughly 65,000 distinct CDR3 sequences in the sample, around 49% were seen once. Germline V lookup: CDR1 SGHRS, CDR2 YFSETQ. The CDR3 spans 12 residues. V lost 4 bases, J lost 6 bases, and 10 bases lay in between. This specimen belongs to a study of type 1 regulatory T cells. Study-level information: An in vitro protocol generated T-allo10, a Tr1-enriched, alloantigen-specific CD4 T cell product. Broader study findings: Type 1 regulatory T cells had a more restricted TCR repertoire than non-type 1 regulatory T cells.

The gene calls are TRBV5-1 and TRBJ1-1; TRBD1 might be the D (6 bases). This receptor was obtained from a human donor in good health. Sample: cultured non-Tr1 T cells, either the whole culture or a sorted T cell fraction (not recorded which). Here the CDR3 reads CASSGGQPEAFF. In DNA form, the CDR3 reads TGCGCCAGCAGCGGCGGACAGCCTGAAGCTTTCTTT.